Below, 23 T cell receptor beta chains from the same sample are listed, as sequenced in a study of beta chain features in type 1 diabetes (dated by TCRdb to 2016 to 2019). The library came from the immunoSEQ multiplex PCR assay. The High Capacity cDNA Reverse Transcription Kit was used to reverse transcribe all of the isolated RNA, meaning that expressed TCRB transcripts were what got sequenced. Drawn from immuneACCESS, this table holds only the in-frame rearrangements with V and J called that TCRdb kept. Clones are partly lost; checked studies trace under half to an unresolved V gene and leave the rest unexplained. This sample holds about 130,000 clones; about a tenth were observed only once. The top ten hold approximately 0.68% of the sample. Sequenced material: central memory CD4+ T cells from blood. The receptors come from a man between 18 and 35 years old in good health.

The sample holds a few counts of this clone. This sequence joins TRBV9 and TRBJ2-5; 9 bases are shared with TRBD1. The germline CDR1 and CDR2 sequences are SGDLS and YYNGEE. CDR3 length: 15 residues. V gave up 5 bases and J gave up 4 bases; unmatched junction bases: 9. CDR3 coding DNA: TGTGCCAGCAGTCGTAATCCGGGACAGGGAGAGACCCAGTACTTC. Its translation: CASSRNPGQGETQYF.

The gene calls are TRBV25-1 and TRBJ1-1; 7 nucleotides match TRBD1. V shed 6 bases, J shed 9 bases, and the junction held 4 bases outside the gene matches. This CDR3 is 11 amino acids long. CDR1 and CDR2 from the germline V gene are MGHDK and SYGVNS. CDR3 region: CASSQTGKAFF. Written as DNA, the CDR3 is TGTGCCAGCAGCCAGACAGGGAAAGCTTTCTTT.

This chain uses TRBV5-1 with TRBJ1-1; maybe TRBD1 (5 bases). Germline CDR1 is SGHRS and CDR2 is YFSETQ. CDR3 length: 12 amino acids. With 5 bases removed from V and 5 bases from J, the gap between germline ends came to 10 bases. The CDR3 DNA reads TGCGCCAGCAGTCCAGGGAGGACTGAAGCTTTCTTT. Translated: CASSPGRTEAFF.

This clone was seen a few times. This chain uses TRBV7-2 with TRBJ1-5; D call uncertain. Trimming took off 6 bases at V and 5 bases at J, with 11 bases between the two ends. Per germline, CDR1 SGHTA and CDR2 FQGNSA. There are 13 residues in the CDR3. CDR3 in amino acids: CASSYDKDQPQHF. In nucleotides, the CDR3 is TGTGCCAGCAGTTATGACAAGGATCAGCCCCAGCATTTT.

Comments on this clone: At the DNA level, this CDR3 is encoded by other sequences in the same sample as well. This chain uses TRBV7-8 with TRBJ2-1; no clear D gene. V lost 2 bases and J 4 bases, leaving 9 bases between the germline ends. CDR3 length equals 14 residues. Germline CDR1 reads SGHVS; CDR2 reads FQNEAQ. The CDR3 coding sequence is TGTGCCAGCAGCTTACTAGGCGGATACAATGAGCAGTTCTTC. Its protein is CASSLLGGYNEQFF.

Only a few counts were recorded for this clone. The rearrangement links TRBV6-5 to TRBJ1-6; no clear D gene. CDR1 MNHEY and CDR2 SVGAGI come from the germline V gene. V lost 6 bases to trimming and J lost 3 bases, with 9 bases between them. The CDR3 runs 14 residues. DNA of the CDR3: TGTGCCAGCAGGCCACACAGCTATAATTCACCCCTCCACTTT. Translated, it gives CASRPHSYNSPLHF.

This clone came up a few times. The chain employs TRBV30 and TRBJ2-7, with D possibly being TRBD1 (6 bases). The ends were cut back, 4 bases at V and 0 bases at J, with 7 bases in the middle. The CDR3 is made up of 12 amino acids. Germline CDR1 GTSNPN, CDR2 SVGIG (reference sequence). In nucleotides, the CDR3 is TGTGCCTGGAAGGGGGACTCCTACGAGCAGTACTTC. Translating it yields CAWKGDSYEQYF.

The chain joins TRBV5-4 to TRBJ1-2, with 7 nucleotides matching TRBD1. This CDR3 spans 13 amino acids. Germline CDR1 and CDR2: SGHNT and YYREEE (reference sequence). Trimming removed 3 bases from V and 6 bases from J; junction bases left unmatched: 5. CDR3 sequence: CASSSYRGDGYTF. Written as DNA, the CDR3 is TGTGCCAGCAGCTCATACAGGGGTGATGGCTACACCTTC.

This clone has more than one count but fewer than ten. V gene TRBV5-4 combines with J gene TRBJ2-1; D not resolved. Germline V gene sequence: CDR1 SGHNT, CDR2 YYREEE (reference sequence). CDR3 length: 14 amino acids. V was shortened by 0 bases and J by 6 bases, with 10 bases between the two germline ends. The CDR3 bases are TGTGCCAGCAGCTTGGTGGCCCCCAGCAATGAGCAGTTCTTC. As protein: CASSLVAPSNEQFF. Based on the CDR3 plus reference TRBV5-4 and TRBJ2-1, the full variable domain is ETGVTQSPTHLIKTRGQQVTLRCSSQSGHNTVSWYQQALGQGPQFIFQYYREEENGRGNFPPRFSGLQFPNYSSELNVNALELDDSALYLCASSLVAPSNEQFFGPGTRLTVL.

In this sample, this clone turned up a few times. An end of the junction differs from the germline gene, which may be a read error. The chain combines TRBV7-9 with TRBJ1-5; 9 nucleotides line up with TRBD1. CDR1 and CDR2 (germline): SEHNR, FQNEAQ (reference sequence). The CDR3 sequence is 14 residues long. Here the CDR3 DNA reads TGCGCTACGGGAGGACAGGGGAAGTATCAGCCCCAGCATTTT. This translates into CATGGQGKYQPQHF.

The V call is TRBV4-3, the J call TRBJ1-2, with TRBD1 matching over 10 bases. The CDR3 extends over 18 amino acids. CDR1 LGHNA and CDR2 YSLEER come from the germline V gene. Germline trimming cut 1 base from V and 4 bases from J; bases unmatched to any gene: 12. CDR3 amino acids: CASSQGYQTGGLGYGYTF. DNA of the CDR3: TGCGCCAGCAGCCAAGGGTACCAGACAGGGGGCTTGGGCTATGGCTACACCTTC.

This clone came up a few times. The J gene is TRBJ2-7, the V gene TRBV7-2; D call uncertain. CDR3 length: 15 residues. Germline CDR1 is SGHTA and CDR2 is FQGNSA. V was clipped by 4 bases and J by 1 base, with 14 bases between them. The CDR3 here is CASSYLPPGSYEQYF. The CDR3 DNA reads TGTGCCAGCAGCTATCTTCCCCCCGGGTCCTACGAGCAGTACTTC.

V usage is TRBV4-1 and J usage is TRBJ2-1, with D perhaps matching TRBD2 (5 bases). The germline CDR1 and CDR2 sequences are MGHRA and YSYEKL. V gave up 1 base and J gave up 7 bases, with 8 bases separating them. The CDR3 length is 13 residues. The CDR3 nucleotides are TGCGCCAGCAGCCAAGGAGGGTTTAATGAGCAGTTCTTC. Its protein product is CASSQGGFNEQFF.

J is TRBJ2-3 and V is TRBV5-6, with 10 positions matching TRBD2. V lost 4 bases to trimming and J lost 4 bases; unmatched junction nucleotides: 6. The germline CDR1 and CDR2 sequences are SGHDT and YYEEEE. This CDR3 contains 15 residues. The CDR3 DNA reads TGTGCCAGCAGCCCGGGACTAGCGATGGCAGATACGCAGTATTTT. This translates into CASSPGLAMADTQYF.

The rearrangement joins TRBV5-4 to TRBJ2-1, with 8 bases identical to TRBD2. The CDR3 runs 16 residues. J was trimmed by 2 bases and V by 0 bases; bases with no gene match: 4. CDR1 and CDR2 from the germline V gene are SGHNT and YYREEE (reference sequence). The DNA of the CDR3 is TGTGCCAGCAGCTTGGGGACTAGCCCCCCCTACAATGAGCAGTTCTTC. It is translated as CASSLGTSPPYNEQFF.

The gene calls are TRBV29-1 and TRBJ2-5; a possible D gene is TRBD1 (5 bases). The V and J ends lost 6 bases and 5 bases respectively, with 13 bases between them. The CDR3 has 12 residues. CDR1 is SQVTM, CDR2 ANQGSEA, per germline. CDR3 DNA sequence: TGCAGCGTGGGCAGGGCCGGGGAGACCCAGTACTTC. As protein: CSVGRAGETQYF.

The sample holds a few counts of this clone. The chain couples TRBV7-3 to TRBJ2-2, with D perhaps TRBD2 (5 bases). Trimming took 5 bases from V and 9 from J, leaving 10 bases between them. CDR1 and CDR2 (germline): SGHTA, FQGTGA. The CDR3 is made up of 12 amino acids. CDR3 sequence: CASSTLGRELFF. In DNA form, the CDR3 reads TGTGCCAGCAGCACACTAGGCCGGGAGCTGTTTTTT. The whole variable domain, remainder taken from reference TRBV7-3 and TRBJ2-2, is GAGVSQTPSNKVTEKGKYVELRCDPISGHTALYWYRQSLGQGPEFLIYFQGTGAADDSGLPNDRFFAVRPEGSVSTLKIQRTERGDSAVYLCASSTLGRELFFGEGSRLTVL.

The J gene is TRBJ2-7, the V gene TRBV11-2, with a weak D call TRBD1 (5 bases). The CDR3 totals 13 residues. Between the trimmed V and J ends, which lost 3 bases and 2 bases, there was a span of 8 bases. From germline, CDR1 is SGHAT and CDR2 FQNNGV. CDR3 in amino acids: CASSFDRAYEQYF. The CDR3 nucleotides are TGTGCCAGCAGCTTCGACAGAGCCTACGAGCAGTACTTC.

Many counts were recorded for this clone. The chain couples TRBV28 to TRBJ2-1; possibly TRBD1 for D (6 bases). The V and J ends lost 5 bases and 0 bases respectively, with 8 bases between them. Germline-derived CDR1 and CDR2 are MDHEN and SYDVKM. The CDR3 has 14 residues. The CDR3 DNA follows: TGTGCCAGCAGTAGGGACAACTCCTACAATGAGCAGTTCTTC. It yields the protein CASSRDNSYNEQFF.

CDR3 sequence: CAWSLRGVGTSNQPQHF. The CDR3 nucleotides are TGTGCCTGGAGCCTACGGGGGGTGGGTACCTCCAATCAGCCCCAGCATTTT. The rearrangement uses TRBV30 and TRBJ1-5, with D possibly being TRBD1 (5 bases). Germline V gives CDR1 GTSNPN, CDR2 SVGIG (reference sequence). With 3 bases removed from V and 3 bases from J, the gap between germline ends came to 21 bases. The CDR3 is 17 amino acids.

The chain carries TRBV2 and TRBJ1-4, with 11 bases fitting TRBD1. The CDR3 contains 14 residues. V gave up 6 bases and J gave up 10 bases; unmatched junction bases: 7. Germline-derived CDR1 and CDR2 are SNHLY and FYNNEI. Written as DNA, the CDR3 is TGTGCCAGCAGGACTTCGGGACAGGGGGGAAAACTGTTTTTT. Protein sequence: CASRTSGQGGKLFF.

This clone was recorded a few times. V is TRBV10-2 and J is TRBJ2-4; 9 bases align to TRBD1. This CDR3 contains 15 residues. V shed 2 bases, J shed 9 bases, and the junction held 8 bases outside the gene matches. From germline, CDR1 is WSHSY and CDR2 SAAADI. The CDR3 sequence: CASSEVGQGRGIQYF. Written as DNA, the CDR3 is TGCGCCAGCAGTGAGGTGGGACAGGGCCGCGGCATTCAGTACTTC.

The sample holds a few counts of this clone. The gene calls are TRBV28 and TRBJ2-7; 8 nucleotides align to TRBD2. Losses at the gene ends were 4 bases for V and 4 bases for J; bases not matched to a gene: 15. Germline V gene data show CDR1 as MDHEN and CDR2 as SYDVKM. The CDR3 length is 17 residues. The CDR3 sequence is CASSSLGRASGLYEQYF. The DNA of the CDR3 is TGTGCCAGCAGTTCCCTCGGGAGGGCCTCCGGATTGTACGAGCAGTACTTC.